Following are 15 T cell receptor beta chains from one sample sequenced in a study of Tregs in tolerant kidney transplant recipients. Data came from immunoSEQ multiplex PCR; TCRdb stores just in-frame clones and leaves some out. The sample carries just under 65,000 clones, more than 95% recorded once. The sequencing here drew on Tregs from blood, taken before the transplant. These receptors were obtained from a human donor who received a combined kidney and bone marrow transplant.

CDR3 nucleotide sequence: TGTGCCAGCGGGGGGGCTAGGACGGTCTACGAGCAGTACTTC. Its protein is CASGGARTVYEQYF. The chain carries TRBV6-1 and TRBJ2-7, with a tentative D call TRBD2 (7 bases). Germline CDR1 MNHNS, CDR2 SASEGT. Trimming pared 8 bases from V and 3 bases from J, leaving 17 bases between. The CDR3 spans 14 residues.

The genes are TRBV25-1 and TRBJ1-2, with no clear D. Trimming cost V 1 base and J 4 bases, with 10 bases left between them. Germline CDR1 reads MGHDK; CDR2 reads SYGVNS. The length of the CDR3 is 14 residues. The CDR3, as DNA: TGTGCCAGCAGTGAATCAGGCAGCTTCTATGGCTACACCTTC. As protein: CASSESGSFYGYTF.

The chain is built from TRBV7-8 and TRBJ2-3, with 8 positions matching TRBD2. This CDR3 has 17 amino acids. The ends lost 5 bases at V and 5 bases at J; junction bases unmatched: 15. CDR1 is SGHVS and CDR2 is FQNEAQ in the germline V gene. The CDR3 sequence: CASSPNLEAGAEDTQYF. The CDR3 DNA follows: TGTGCCAGCAGCCCAAACCTGGAAGCGGGGGCAGAAGATACGCAGTATTTT.

The chain recombines TRBV2 with TRBJ1-4; no firm D call. V lost 7 bases to trimming and J lost 2 bases, with 20 bases between them. The CDR3 has 17 amino acids. Germline V CDR1 and CDR2: SNHLY, FYNNEI. The CDR3 nucleotides read TGTGCCAGCAACAGACTAGCGGGAGGGCGGACTAATGAAAAACTGTTTTTT. Translated: CASNRLAGGRTNEKLFF. Full variable domain (remainder filled in from reference TRBV2 and TRBJ1-4): EPEVTQTPSHQVTQMGQEVILRCVPISNHLYFYWYRQILGQKVEFLVSFYNNEISEKSEIFDDQFSVERPDGSNFTLKIRSTKLEDSAMYFCASNRLAGGRTNEKLFFGSGTQLSVL.

The chain couples TRBV6-6 to TRBJ2-1; TRBD2 matches at 11 bases. The ends lost 6 bases at V and 5 bases at J; junction bases unmatched: 3. The CDR3 is 14 residues long. Germline CDR1 MNHNY, CDR2 SVGAGI (reference sequence). The CDR3 coding sequence is TGTGCCAGCAGAACTAGCGGGGGAAACAATGAGCAGTTCTTC. Its translation is CASRTSGGNNEQFF.

V usage is TRBV6-1 and J usage is TRBJ2-3; D is possibly TRBD2 (6 bases). V shed 4 bases and J shed 1 base, with 12 bases lying between them. The germline V gene encodes CDR1 MNHNS and CDR2 SASEGT. The CDR3 loop spans 15 amino acids. The CDR3 sequence is CASSGRREGTDTQYF. The CDR3 nucleotides read TGTGCCAGCAGTGGCCGGAGGGAAGGCACAGATACGCAGTATTTT.

The chain employs TRBV6-1 and TRBJ1-1; D perhaps matches TRBD1 (5 bases). Germline V gene sequence: CDR1 MNHNS, CDR2 SASEGT. This CDR3 comprises 15 residues. Trimming took 8 bases from V and 5 from J, leaving 21 bases between them. The chain's CDR3 is CASVWGPGRWTEAFF. Written as DNA, the CDR3 is TGTGCCAGCGTGTGGGGCCCGGGCCGGTGGACTGAAGCTTTCTTT.

The V gene is TRBV2, the J gene TRBJ1-1; weak D call: TRBD1 (5 bases). V was cut by 10 bases and J by 4 bases, with 10 bases left in between. This CDR3 is 11 amino acids long. Germline V gene lookup returns CDR1 SNHLY and CDR2 FYNNEI. In DNA, the CDR3 is TGTGCCACTACAGGATCCACTGAAGCTTTCTTT. This sequence encodes CATTGSTEAFF.

This chain uses TRBV7-3 with TRBJ1-2; D is unresolved. The V end was cut by 1 base, the J end by 6 bases, with 18 bases between. Per the germline V gene, CDR1 is SGHTA and CDR2 is FQGTGA. The CDR3 totals 16 residues. This CDR3 is CASSLSHDRGINGYTF. The CDR3 DNA is TGTGCCAGCAGCTTAAGCCATGACCGAGGTATAAATGGCTACACCTTC. Supplemented by reference TRBV7-3 and TRBJ1-2, the full variable domain reads GAGVSQTPSNKVTEKGKYVELRCDPISGHTALYWYRQSLGQGPEFLIYFQGTGAADDSGLPNDRFFAVRPEGSVSTLKIQRTERGDSAVYLCASSLSHDRGINGYTFGSGTRLTVV.

The rearrangement links TRBV7-2 to TRBJ2-7, with 7 nucleotides matching TRBD1. V trimming: 2 bases; J trimming: 12 bases; junction bases outside the gene matches: 13. The V gene's germline CDR1 is SGHTA and CDR2 FQGNSA. The CDR3 length is 14 residues. The CDR3 coding sequence is TGTGCCAGCAGCTTATCAGGGGGTCTATCTAGCCGGTACTTC. It specifies CASSLSGGLSSRYF.

This chain joins TRBV15 and TRBJ1-2, with D tentatively TRBD1 (6 bases). The CDR3 is 14 amino acids. V shed 1 base and J shed 8 bases, with 14 bases lying between them. Germline V gene sequence: CDR1 LNHNV, CDR2 YYDKDF (reference sequence). The CDR3: CATSRGLGAWGYTF. DNA of the CDR3: TGTGCCACCAGCAGAGGGCTGGGGGCTTGGGGCTACACCTTC. The full variable domain, rest sourced from reference TRBV15 and TRBJ1-2, is DAMVIQNPRYQVTQFGKPVTLSCSQTLNHNVMYWYQQKSSQAPKLLFHYYDKDFNNEADTPDNFQSRRPNTSFCFLDIRSPGLGDTAMYLCATSRGLGAWGYTFGSGTRLTVV.

The chain employs TRBV25-1 and TRBJ1-2; D uncertain. Germline CDR1 is MGHDK and CDR2 is SYGVNS. This CDR3 is built from 14 residues. Trimming took off 4 bases at V and 8 bases at J, with 17 bases between the two ends. The CDR3 DNA reads as TGTGCCAGCAGTGTTTATGGTTTACCGGGAGGCTACACCTTC. Translated, it gives CASSVYGLPGGYTF.

V is TRBV5-4 and J is TRBJ1-1; D may be TRBD1 (5 bases). CDR1 and CDR2 from the germline V gene are SGHNT and YYREEE (reference sequence). Trimming cost V 1 base and J 7 bases, with 5 bases left between them. The CDR3 consists of 11 residues. The CDR3 coding sequence is TGTGCCAGCAGCTTGAGGGGTGAAGCTTTCTTT. This codes for CASSLRGEAFF.

The chain employs TRBV7-7 and TRBJ2-1; D gene ambiguous. Per the germline V gene, CDR1 is SSHAT and CDR2 is FNYEAQ (reference sequence). CDR3 size: 15 residues. The V end lost 5 bases, the J end lost 0 bases, and 11 bases lay between the germline ends. The CDR3 loop reads CASSPSEFSYNEQFF. The CDR3 DNA is TGTGCCAGCAGCCCAAGCGAATTCTCCTACAATGAGCAGTTCTTC.

V and J are TRBV15 and TRBJ2-3, with D possibly being TRBD2 (5 bases). Germline CDR1 is LNHNV and CDR2 is YYDKDF (reference sequence). V shed 2 bases and J shed 5 bases, with 11 bases lying between them. This CDR3 has 14 residues. In DNA form, the CDR3 reads TGTGCCACCAGCAGATTAGCGCTAGAAGATACGCAGTATTTT. It translates to CATSRLALEDTQYF.